This TCR beta chain came from a study of T cells in Graves' hyperthyroidism and ophthalmopathy. Background on the study: Once the initial diagnosis was made, peripheral blood was obtained before any treatment.

The source material, RNA transcripts, was used to amplify TCR beta CDR3 regions. The TCR CDR3 first-round RT-PCR relied on the HTBI primer set. One entry per CDR3 protein results from TCRdb running MiXCR on the multiplex PCR reads. The data show about 840,000 distinct CDR3 sequences, over 35% seen once. This clonotype was found many times. The CDR3 is 15 residues long. V lost 5 bases and J 5 bases, leaving 18 bases between the germline ends. Looked up from germline, CDR1 is SGHAT and CDR2 is FQDESV (reference sequence). This TCR was recovered from a man aged 18-30 years with Graves' hyperthyroidism. The sequencing sample was made of blood. The V gene is TRBV11-1, the J gene TRBJ2-5, with a tentative D call TRBD1 (5 bases). The CDR3 DNA is TGTGCCAGCAGCCTCTTTGGGCAGGGAAGGGAGACCCAGTACTTC. Translating it yields CASSLFGQGRETQYF.